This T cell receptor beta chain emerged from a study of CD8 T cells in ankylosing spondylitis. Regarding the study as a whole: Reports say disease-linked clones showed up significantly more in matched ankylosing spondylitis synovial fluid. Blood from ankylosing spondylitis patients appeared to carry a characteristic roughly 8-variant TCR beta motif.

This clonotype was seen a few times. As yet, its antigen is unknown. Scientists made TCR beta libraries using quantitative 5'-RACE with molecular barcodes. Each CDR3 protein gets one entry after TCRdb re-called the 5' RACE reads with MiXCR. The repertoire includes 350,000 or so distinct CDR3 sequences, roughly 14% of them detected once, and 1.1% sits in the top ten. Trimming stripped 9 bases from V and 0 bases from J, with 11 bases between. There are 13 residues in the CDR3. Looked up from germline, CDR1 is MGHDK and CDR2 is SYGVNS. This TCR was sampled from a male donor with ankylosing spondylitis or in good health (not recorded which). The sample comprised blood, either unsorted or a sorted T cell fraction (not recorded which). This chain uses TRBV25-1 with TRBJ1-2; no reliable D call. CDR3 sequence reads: CASQDGSNYGYTF. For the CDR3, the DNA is TGTGCCAGTCAGGACGGGTCTAACTATGGCTACACCTTC.